The next 26 T cell receptor beta chains were all read from a single sample in a study of blood T cell repertoires in COVID-19. Only in-frame clones appear in the TCRdb table, and some are missing; sequencing was by immunoSEQ multiplex PCR. The table includes 250,000 or so clones, about four fifths detected once. Specimen: PBMCs or T cells enriched from blood (not recorded which). The receptors were sampled from a man aged 50 to 60 who had recovered from COVID-19.

This chain uses TRBV7-9 with TRBJ2-7; 10 bases map to TRBD1. With 5 bases clipped from V and 2 bases from J, the junction kept 6 bases outside the gene matches. Germline CDR1 is SEHNR and CDR2 is FQNEAQ (reference sequence). The CDR3 has 15 residues. The CDR3 loop is CASSRGQGLTYEQYF. The CDR3 nucleotides read TGTGCCAGCAGCAGGGGACAGGGGCTTACCTACGAGCAGTACTTC.

This clone has just a few counts. V gene TRBV7-2 combines with J gene TRBJ1-2; 9 bases are a match to TRBD1. The CDR3 has 17 residues. CDR1 is SGHTA, CDR2 FQGNSA, per germline. The V segment lost 2 bases and the J segment 0 bases; nucleotides outside the gene matches: 7. In DNA, the CDR3 is TGTGCCAGCAGCTTAAGCTTGACAGGGGGGTCTAACTATGGCTACACCTTC. It codes for CASSLSLTGGSNYGYTF. Using reference TRBV7-2 and TRBJ1-2 for the parts outside the CDR3, the full variable domain is GAGVSQSPSNKVTEKGKDVELRCDPISGHTALYWYRQSLGQGLEFLIYFQGNSAPDKSGLPSDRFSAERTGGSVSTLTIQRTQQEDSAVYLCASSLSLTGGSNYGYTFGSGTRLTVV.

The V call is TRBV7-9, the J call TRBJ2-2; possibly TRBD1 for D (5 bases). The CDR3 has 18 amino acids. Trimming cost V 5 bases and J 4 bases, with 23 bases left between them. Germline CDR1 SEHNR, CDR2 FQNEAQ (reference sequence). The CDR3 DNA sequence: TGTGCCAGCAGCGAAGGCACTAAGCCAGGGATCCCCACCGGGGAGCTGTTTTTT. It is translated as CASSEGTKPGIPTGELFF.

The chain has TRBV7-3 and TRBJ2-3; 7 bases line up with TRBD2. The length of the CDR3 is 15 residues. CDR1 and CDR2 from the germline V gene are SGHTA and FQGTGA. With 2 bases clipped from V and 4 bases from J, the junction kept 6 bases outside the gene matches. DNA of the CDR3: TGTGCCAGCAGCTTAGGGAGTGCGGGGGCAGATACGCAGTATTTT. It yields the protein CASSLGSAGADTQYF. The full variable domain, completed using reference TRBV7-3 and TRBJ2-3, is GAGVSQTPSNKVTEKGKYVELRCDPISGHTALYWYRQSLGQGPEFLIYFQGTGAADDSGLPNDRFFAVRPEGSVSTLKIQRTERGDSAVYLCASSLGSAGADTQYFGPGTRLTVL.

This chain connects TRBV19 to TRBJ1-1, with D possibly being TRBD1 (6 bases). Germline loops: CDR1 LNHDA, CDR2 SQIVND (reference sequence). V lost 4 bases to trimming and J lost 5 bases, with 17 bases between them. This CDR3 contains 15 residues. This CDR3 reads CASSTGAGSKTEAFF. In DNA, the CDR3 is TGTGCCAGTAGTACAGGGGCTGGTTCGAAAACTGAAGCTTTCTTT.

The genes are TRBV28 and TRBJ1-5; 7 nucleotides agree with TRBD1. CDR3 size: 15 residues. V was clipped by 7 bases and J by 2 bases; unmatched bases: 8. Per germline, CDR1 MDHEN and CDR2 SYDVKM. The CDR3 bases are TGTGCCAGCAAGCCGACAGGGCAGGGCAATCAGCCCCAGCATTTT. It translates to CASKPTGQGNQPQHF.

This clone was counted a few times. J is TRBJ1-2 and V is TRBV6-5; the D is unclear. CDR3 length: 14 residues. The V end was cut by 7 bases, the J end by 5 bases, with 17 bases between. Germline CDR1 and CDR2: MNHEY and SVGAGI. The CDR3 nucleotides are TGTGCCAGCACCCCCCGGCAGGCCTATTATGGCTACACCTTC. Amino acid sequence: CASTPRQAYYGYTF.

The gene calls are TRBV6-2 or TRBV6-3 and TRBJ2-1; TRBD1 matches at 7 bases. CDR3 length: 14 amino acids. V was clipped by 6 bases and J by 0 bases; unmatched bases: 2. Germline V gives CDR1 MNHEY, CDR2 SVGEGT. CDR3 DNA: TGTGCCAGCAGCTGGGACAGCTCCTACAATGAGCAGTTCTTC. Protein sequence: CASSWDSSYNEQFF.

The chain employs TRBV18 and TRBJ2-7; 11 bases line up with TRBD1. After removal of 5 bases from V and 4 bases from J, the junction contained 4 bases not matched to a gene. CDR1 and CDR2 from the germline V gene are KGHSH and LQKENI. The CDR3 contains 14 residues. In DNA form, the CDR3 reads TGTGCCAGCTCATCCGGGACAGGGGGTTACGAGCAGTACTTC. Translation gives CASSSGTGGYEQYF.

As for this clone: The conserved closing phenylalanine or tryptophan is absent in this CDR3, likely reflecting a read error. No DNA is shown, since the ends of the CDR3 on it are uncertain; the CDR3 is the one TCRdb lists. This rearrangement joins TRBV2 to TRBJ1-4; the D segment call TRBD1 is taken from the table without a DNA check. Germline V gene sequence: CDR1 SNHLY, CDR2 FYNNEI. The CDR3 comprises 11 residues, both ends counted. This CDR3 reads CASSVSGAGKL.

V usage is TRBV30 and J usage is TRBJ1-2; TRBD1 aligns across 7 bases. The CDR3 runs to 13 residues. Per germline, CDR1 GTSNPN and CDR2 SVGIG (reference sequence). J lost 8 bases, V lost 0 bases, and 6 bases had no gene match. The CDR3 nucleotides are TGTGCCTGGAGTGTAGTCCAGGACAGGGGCTACACCTTC. As protein: CAWSVVQDRGYTF.

The chain joins TRBV19 to TRBJ1-1; D perhaps matches TRBD1 (5 bases). CDR1 and CDR2 (germline): LNHDA, SQIVND (reference sequence). The CDR3 totals 16 residues. Trimming cost V 7 bases and J 0 bases, with 18 bases left between them. This CDR3 reads CASMLALDNMNTEAFF. In DNA, the CDR3 is TGTGCCAGTATGCTGGCCCTGGACAATATGAACACTGAAGCTTTCTTT. The entire variable domain, with the rest obtained from reference TRBV19 and TRBJ1-1, is as follows: DGGITQSPKYLFRKEGQNVTLSCEQNLNHDAMYWYRQDPGQGLRLIYYSQIVNDFQKGDIAEGYSVSREKKESFPLTVTSAQKNPTAFYLCASMLALDNMNTEAFFGQGTRLTVV.

J is TRBJ2-7 and V is TRBV28; possibly TRBD2 for D (7 bases). This CDR3 region has 15 residues. V lost 6 bases, J lost 11 bases, and 26 bases lay in between. The germline V gene has CDR1 MDHEN and CDR2 SYDVKM. The CDR3 region has the DNA TGTGCCAGCAGGGGGGGGCAGGGCCCTTTAACTAGAGAGTACTTC. This encodes CASRGGQGPLTREYF.

The rearrangement joins TRBV5-4 to TRBJ1-6; 7 bases are a match to TRBD1. The V and J ends lost 4 bases and 1 base, in that order; junction bases with no gene match: 2. The CDR3 covers 15 residues. Germline assignment: CDR1 SGHNT and CDR2 YYREEE (reference sequence). CDR3 protein: CASSRQGSYNSPLHF. CDR3 nucleotides: TGTGCCAGCAGCCGACAGGGTTCCTATAATTCACCCCTCCACTTT.

The chain links TRBV5-4 to TRBJ2-7; 10 bases align to TRBD2. This CDR3 contains 15 residues. Germline V lookup: CDR1 SGHNT, CDR2 YYREEE (reference sequence). J was trimmed by 9 bases and V by 1 base; bases with no gene match: 10. The CDR3: CASSLYGASGRGQYF. The CDR3 region has the DNA TGTGCCAGCAGCTTGTATGGGGCTAGCGGGAGAGGGCAGTACTTC.

CDR3 coding DNA: TGTGCCAGCAGCTTAGCTACGGGTGGCTACACCTTC. Its translation: CASSLATGGYTF. The V call is TRBV7-9, the J call TRBJ1-2; D is unresolved. Trimming took 0 bases from V and 7 from J, leaving 6 bases between them. Germline V gene sequence: CDR1 SEHNR, CDR2 FQNEAQ (reference sequence). CDR3 size: 12 residues.

This chain's CDR3 is CASSLVGGRAIDEQFF. The DNA of the CDR3 is TGTGCCAGCAGCTTAGTTGGCGGGAGGGCCATCGATGAGCAGTTCTTC. The rearrangement joins TRBV11-3 to TRBJ2-1; 9 nucleotides agree with TRBD2. Per germline, CDR1 SGHNT and CDR2 YENEEA. The ends lost 1 base at V and 8 bases at J; junction bases unmatched: 9. The CDR3 totals 16 residues. The full variable domain, completed using reference TRBV11-3 and TRBJ2-1, is EAGVVQSPRYKIIEKKQPVAFWCNPISGHNTLYWYLQNLGQGPELLIRYENEEAVDDSQLPKDRFSAERLKGVDSTLKIQPAELGDSAVYLCASSLVGGRAIDEQFFGPGTRLTVL.

The chain is built from TRBV29-1 and TRBJ2-4, with D maybe TRBD1 (5 bases). The germline gives CDR1 SQVTM, CDR2 ANQGSEA. Trimming cost V 3 bases and J 0 bases, with 9 bases left between them. This CDR3 region has 14 residues. CDR3 region: CSVDSREAKNIQYF. DNA of the CDR3: TGCAGCGTTGATTCCAGGGAAGCCAAAAACATTCAGTACTTC.

The genes are TRBV7-9 and TRBJ1-1; 10 positions match TRBD1. V was clipped by 5 bases and J by 1 base; unmatched bases: 4. There are 15 residues in the CDR3. The germline CDR1 and CDR2 sequences are SEHNR and FQNEAQ (reference sequence). Here the CDR3 reads CASSAGTGENTEAFF. DNA for the CDR3: TGTGCCAGCAGCGCCGGGACAGGGGAGAACACTGAAGCTTTCTTT.

The chain links TRBV7-9 to TRBJ1-4; 9 nucleotides match TRBD1. V shed 7 bases and J 0 bases; nucleotides not matched to a gene: 12. The CDR3 runs 18 residues. CDR1 SEHNR and CDR2 FQNEAQ come from the germline V gene (reference sequence). The CDR3 bases are TGTGCCAGCAAACTAGGGGGACAGGGCCGTGCAACTAATGAAAAACTGTTTTTT. Translated: CASKLGGQGRATNEKLFF.

This clone was found once. The chain has TRBV19 and TRBJ1-4; 8 nucleotides match TRBD1. After removal of 5 bases from V and 8 bases from J, the junction contained 4 bases not matched to a gene. The CDR3 consists of 13 residues. From germline, CDR1 is LNHDA and CDR2 SQIVND (reference sequence). Written as DNA, the CDR3 is TGTGCCAGTAGTGCCAGACAGGGGGAAAAACTGTTTTTT. Translated: CASSARQGEKLFF.

This clone came up many times. This sequence joins TRBV5-1 and TRBJ2-3; D gene uncertain. The V and J ends lost 1 base and 1 base respectively, with 4 bases between them. The CDR3 totals 13 residues. Germline V gives CDR1 SGHRS, CDR2 YFSETQ. The CDR3 reads CASSLRGTDTQYF. CDR3 sequence (DNA): TGCGCCAGCAGCTTGCGGGGCACAGATACGCAGTATTTT.

The rearrangement links TRBV7-2 to TRBJ2-1; 8 bases match TRBD2. The CDR3 loop spans 16 amino acids. V shed 5 bases, J shed 9 bases, and the junction held 15 bases outside the gene matches. Germline V gene data show CDR1 as SGHTA and CDR2 as FQGNSA. The CDR3: CASSARGSGSLTEQFF. The CDR3 nucleotides read TGTGCCAGCAGCGCACGGGGGAGCGGGAGCTTAACTGAGCAGTTCTTC.

The chain uses TRBV28 and TRBJ2-7, with 10 positions matching TRBD1. V dropped 5 bases and J dropped 3; count of bases not matched to a gene: 7. The germline V gene encodes CDR1 MDHEN and CDR2 SYDVKM. The CDR3 is 15 residues long. The CDR3 DNA reads TGTGCCAGCAGTCCCTCGGGACAGGGGTTCTACGAGCAGTACTTC. Its protein product is CASSPSGQGFYEQYF.

V gene TRBV29-1 combines with J gene TRBJ2-7; 11 nucleotides agree with TRBD2. The CDR3 has 18 amino acids. Germline trimming cut 6 bases from V and 4 bases from J; bases unmatched to any gene: 20. Germline-derived CDR1 and CDR2 are SQVTM and ANQGSEA. The CDR3 loop is CSVRTPPGLAVLSYEQYF. For the CDR3, the DNA is TGCAGCGTACGAACACCTCCGGGACTAGCGGTTTTATCGTACGAGCAGTACTTC.

The chain's CDR3 is CASSVAPGGFREQFF. CDR3 DNA sequence: TGTGCCAGCAGCGTAGCCCCCGGAGGGTTCCGGGAGCAGTTCTTC. The chain carries TRBV9 and TRBJ2-1; D is possibly TRBD2 (6 bases). CDR1 and CDR2 (germline): SGDLS, YYNGEE. The CDR3 has 15 amino acids. V was shortened by 0 bases and J by 10 bases, with 17 bases between the two germline ends. The whole variable domain, filled in from reference TRBV9 and TRBJ2-1, reads DSGVTQTPKHLITATGQRVTLRCSPRSGDLSVYWYQQSLDQGLQFLIQYYNGEERAKGNILERFSAQQFPDLHSELNLSSLELGDSALYFCASSVAPGGFREQFFGPGTRLTVL.